This T cell receptor beta chain was sequenced during a study of T-cell reconstitution after alpha-beta-depleted transplantation in children. Study-wide points: When one year had passed after transplant, most T-cell counts and diversity came from newly produced T cells. As was reported, about two months after transplant, alpha-beta T cells came from several hundred expanded graft clones. High day-60 TCRbeta diversity in some patients came from surviving recipient T cells and thymic progenitors.

From germline, CDR1 is GTSNPN and CDR2 SVGIG (reference sequence). The CDR3 is made up of 14 amino acids. Between the trimmed V and J ends, which lost 2 bases and 10 bases, there was a span of 17 bases. Construction of the TCRbeta library involved unique molecular identifiers. TCRdb fed the PCR reads into MiXCR, producing one record per CDR3 protein. The data hold approximately 30,000 distinct CDR3 sequences, with around 7% observed a single time. This clonotype was observed many times. What it binds is unknown. This clonotype was obtained from a child under two years old who had a stem cell transplant for acute myeloid leukemia, so the T cells may come from the graft donor. The chain recombines TRBV30 with TRBJ1-4; a weak D match, TRBD1 (6 bases). Sequences were derived from peripheral blood, sampled 60 days after TCRalphabeta/CD19-depleted stem cell transplant. The CDR3 loop is CAWSTQGKVGKLFF. The DNA of the CDR3 is TGTGCCTGGAGTACCCAGGGGAAGGTCGGAAAACTGTTTTTT.